This entry lists 27 T cell receptor beta chains sequenced from one sample in a study of blood T cell repertoires in COVID-19. Only in-frame clones appear in the TCRdb table, and some are missing; sequencing was by immunoSEQ multiplex PCR. The table lists 45,000 to 55,000 clones, roughly 85% of them singletons. The sample consisted of peripheral blood. The source of these receptors is a human donor in a cohort sampled during active COVID-19.

The chain recombines TRBV20-1 with TRBJ1-2, with 9 bases aligning to TRBD1. The CDR3 sequence is 11 residues long. Germline assignment: CDR1 DFQATT and CDR2 SNEGSKA (reference sequence). V was clipped by 8 bases and J by 10 bases; unmatched bases: 8. CDR3 loop: CSIGTGPDYTF. The CDR3 nucleotides are TGCAGTATCGGGACAGGGCCTGACTACACCTTC.

The chain couples TRBV10-3 to TRBJ1-1; D gene uncertain. In germline, CDR1 is ENHRY, CDR2 SYGVKD. The CDR3 has 14 amino acids. V was shortened by 6 bases and J by 0 bases, with 11 bases between the two germline ends. The CDR3 reads CAIRNSILNTEAFF. The CDR3, as DNA: TGTGCCATCAGGAACAGCATTTTGAACACTGAAGCTTTCTTT.

The chain recombines TRBV28 with TRBJ2-5; D perhaps matches TRBD1 (6 bases). The CDR3 length is 15 residues. V was trimmed by 5 bases and J by 5 bases, leaving 18 bases between them. The germline V gene has CDR1 MDHEN and CDR2 SYDVKM. Here the CDR3 DNA reads TGTGCCAGCAGTAGCCTAAGAGGGGGAAGGGAGACCCAGTACTTC. This encodes CASSSLRGGRETQYF.

The chain uses TRBV10-3 and TRBJ1-5; D is possibly TRBD1 (6 bases). The CDR3 runs to 13 residues. Germline loops: CDR1 ENHRY, CDR2 SYGVKD. Trimming took 8 bases from V and 7 from J, leaving 15 bases between them. DNA of the CDR3: TGTGCCATCGGCTACAGGGAGGGGCAGCCCCAGCATTTT. Translation: CAIGYREGQPQHF.

J is TRBJ2-7 and V is TRBV2; 16 bases fit TRBD2. Germline V gene sequence: CDR1 SNHLY, CDR2 FYNNEI. Losses at the gene ends were 8 bases for V and 3 bases for J; bases not matched to a gene: 7. CDR3 length equals 16 residues. CDR3: CASSEGLAGGSYEQYF. CDR3 DNA sequence: TGTGCCAGCTCCGAGGGACTAGCGGGGGGGAGCTACGAGCAGTACTTC.

The chain combines TRBV7-8 with TRBJ1-6; no clear D gene. V lost 2 bases and J lost 8, with 16 bases in between. Per the germline V gene, CDR1 is SGHVS and CDR2 is FQNEAQ. This CDR3 contains 16 residues. The CDR3 nucleotides read TGTGCCAGCAGCTTATATCGCCCAGGAGGAGATTCACCCCTCCACTTT. Translating it yields CASSLYRPGGDSPLHF.

The chain recombines TRBV5-6 with TRBJ1-2; 8 positions match TRBD1. CDR3 size: 13 residues. Trimming at V came to 3 bases and at J to 8 bases, leaving 6 bases not matched to a gene. The V gene's germline CDR1 is SGHDT and CDR2 YYEEEE. The CDR3 DNA reads as TGTGCCAGCAGCTCACAGGGGGTAGGGGGCTACACCTTC. It codes for CASSSQGVGGYTF.

The CDR3 DNA reads TGTGCCAGCAGCTTAGGCGGGACAGGACGCAGTGAGCAGTTCTTC. This sequence encodes CASSLGGTGRSEQFF. This chain joins TRBV7-2 and TRBJ2-1, with 8 bases identical to TRBD1. The CDR3 is 15 amino acids. Per the germline V gene, CDR1 is SGHTA and CDR2 is FQGNSA. V trimming: 1 base; J trimming: 9 bases; junction bases outside the gene matches: 8.

J is TRBJ1-4 and V is TRBV7-2, with TRBD1 as a possible D gene (6 bases). The V end lost 5 bases, the J end lost 5 bases, and 12 bases lay between the germline ends. From germline, CDR1 is SGHTA and CDR2 FQGNSA. There are 14 residues in the CDR3. DNA of the CDR3: TGTGCCAGCAGCCGCCAGCAGGGGAATGAAAAACTGTTTTTT. Amino acid sequence: CASSRQQGNEKLFF.

V and J are TRBV5-4 and TRBJ1-6, with a weak D call TRBD1 (5 bases). The V gene's germline CDR1 is SGHNT and CDR2 YYREEE (reference sequence). V was trimmed by 0 bases and J by 6 bases, leaving 13 bases between them. The CDR3 totals 16 residues. The CDR3 nucleotides read TGTGCCAGCAGCTTGGAAAGTGGGGCCGTTAATTCACCCCTCCACTTT. Amino acid sequence: CASSLESGAVNSPLHF.

This clone was detected only once. V gene TRBV9 combines with J gene TRBJ2-1; 8 bases match TRBD2. The germline V gene has CDR1 SGDLS and CDR2 YYNGEE. Germline trimming cut 6 bases from V and 0 bases from J; bases unmatched to any gene: 8. This CDR3 contains 16 residues. The CDR3: CASTPRSGSSYNEQFF. The CDR3 bases are TGTGCCAGCACCCCACGCAGCGGGAGCTCCTACAATGAGCAGTTCTTC.

This rearrangement joins TRBV27 to TRBJ2-7; D is ambiguous. Per germline, CDR1 MNHEY and CDR2 SMNVEV (reference sequence). This CDR3 spans 14 amino acids. Trimming left V 6 bases short and J 3 bases short, with 15 bases between. In nucleotides, the CDR3 is TGTGCCAGCAGCCCGACAATCACCAACTACGAGCAGTACTTC. Translated: CASSPTITNYEQYF.

The rearrangement links TRBV7-2 to TRBJ2-7; 12 nucleotides agree with TRBD2. With V trimmed by 1 base and J by 6 bases, 4 bases remained unmatched. The length of the CDR3 is 15 residues. From germline, CDR1 is SGHTA and CDR2 FQGNSA. CDR3 sequence (DNA): TGTGCCAGCAGCTTAGAACTAGCGGGAGGCGCCGAGCAGTACTTC. It is translated as CASSLELAGGAEQYF.

This clone was recorded many times. The chain links TRBV6-2 or TRBV6-3 to TRBJ2-3; TRBD2 matches 9 bases. The CDR3 is made up of 17 amino acids. The germline CDR1 and CDR2 sequences are MNHEY and SVGEGT. After removal of 1 base from V and 2 bases from J, the junction contained 7 bases not matched to a gene. CDR3 sequence: CASSYLGSGGYTDTQYF. Here the CDR3 DNA reads TGTGCCAGCAGTTACTTGGGGAGCGGGGGGTACACAGATACGCAGTATTTT.

This rearrangement joins TRBV5-5 to TRBJ2-1; D is possibly TRBD1 (6 bases). V shed 0 bases and J shed 0 bases, with 16 bases lying between them. In germline, CDR1 is SGHKS, CDR2 YYEKEE (reference sequence). The CDR3 has 18 residues. Here the CDR3 reads CASSLGTVLTSSYNEQFF. In DNA, the CDR3 is TGTGCCAGCAGCTTGGGGACAGTTCTTACGAGCTCCTACAATGAGCAGTTCTTC.

CDR3 sequence (DNA): TGTGCCAGCAGCCGTACAGGGCGAGAGACCCAGTACTTC. Translated: CASSRTGRETQYF. The rearrangement joins TRBV5-6 to TRBJ2-5, with D possibly TRBD1 on 6 matching bases. Between the trimmed V and J ends, which lost 4 bases and 4 bases, there was a span of 11 bases. The germline CDR1 and CDR2 sequences are SGHDT and YYEEEE. The CDR3 is 13 amino acids.

The rearrangement links TRBV6-5 to TRBJ1-2; 7 positions agree with TRBD1. V was pared by 2 bases and J by 4 bases, with 7 bases of the junction left unmatched. Per the germline V gene, CDR1 is MNHEY and CDR2 is SVGAGI. CDR3 length: 15 amino acids. The chain's CDR3 is CASSYRGTVRYGYTF. The CDR3 DNA is TGTGCCAGCAGTTACAGAGGGACAGTCCGCTATGGCTACACCTTC.

Only one count was recorded for this clone. The chain has TRBV4-2 and TRBJ2-3; 7 bases are a match to TRBD2. Germline CDR1 and CDR2: LGHNA and YNFKEQ. V dropped 2 bases and J dropped 1; count of bases not matched to a gene: 0. CDR3 length: 14 amino acids. The CDR3 reads CASSQLAGTDTQYF. The CDR3 bases are TGTGCCAGCAGCCAACTAGCGGGCACAGATACGCAGTATTTT.

This rearrangement joins TRBV6-1 to TRBJ2-1, with D hard to call. V was clipped by 2 bases and J by 0 bases, with 8 bases between them. The length of the CDR3 is 15 residues. The germline V gene has CDR1 MNHNS and CDR2 SASEGT. This chain's CDR3 is CASSESVRSYNEQFF. CDR3 nucleotide sequence: TGTGCCAGCAGTGAAAGCGTCCGCTCCTACAATGAGCAGTTCTTC.

This chain joins TRBV3-1 (or the pseudogene TRBV3-2) and TRBJ2-1, with a possible D match to TRBD1 (7 bases). V lost 1 base and J 9 bases, leaving 13 bases between the germline ends. The CDR3 has 14 amino acids. Looked up from germline, CDR1 is LGHDT and CDR2 is YNNKEL (reference sequence). In nucleotides, the CDR3 is TGTGCCAGCAGCCAAGTTCAGGGGGGAAGTGAGCAGTTCTTC. Translated, it gives CASSQVQGGSEQFF.

This clone showed up just a few times. The chain is built from TRBV5-1 and TRBJ2-5; TRBD1 matches 9 bases. The CDR3 contains 19 residues. Per germline, CDR1 SGHRS and CDR2 YFSETQ. J lost 1 base, V lost 3 bases, and 16 bases had no gene match. The DNA of the CDR3 is TGCGCCAGCAGCTCTGGGATCTTCTCCGGGACAGGGCGCCAAGAGACCCAGTACTTC. It codes for CASSSGIFSGTGRQETQYF.

V is TRBV18 and J is TRBJ1-2; perhaps TRBD1 as D (5 bases). CDR1 and CDR2 (germline): KGHSH, LQKENI. The CDR3 extends over 12 amino acids. Trimming took off 6 bases at V and 8 bases at J, with 13 bases between the two ends. In DNA form, the CDR3 reads TGTGCCAGCTCGGATCCAGGGAAAGGCTACACCTTC. Its translation: CASSDPGKGYTF.

This clone was observed once. The chain has TRBV5-5 and TRBJ1-6, with D unclear. Trimming cost V 2 bases and J 0 bases, with 12 bases left between them. Germline V gene lookup returns CDR1 SGHKS and CDR2 YYEKEE (reference sequence). The CDR3 sequence is 17 residues long. The CDR3: CASSLGWRSSYNSPLHF. In nucleotides, the CDR3 is TGTGCCAGCAGCTTAGGATGGAGGAGCTCCTATAATTCACCCCTCCACTTT.

This chain links TRBV7-2 with TRBJ1-1; D not resolved. The CDR3 has 15 amino acids. V was pared by 1 base and J by 1 base, with 10 bases between. Germline V CDR1 and CDR2: SGHTA, FQGNSA. The DNA of the CDR3 is TGTGCCAGCAGCTTAGTGGTCAAACAGAACACTGAAGCTTTCTTT. Residues: CASSLVVKQNTEAFF.

The chain combines TRBV30 with TRBJ2-3, with D maybe TRBD2 (7 bases). The CDR3 runs 15 residues. Per the germline V gene, CDR1 is GTSNPN and CDR2 is SVGIG (reference sequence). Between the trimmed V and J ends, which lost 1 base and 3 bases, there was a span of 14 bases. The CDR3 sequence is CAWSEGGGPTDTQYF. CDR3 bases: TGTGCCTGGAGTGAAGGCGGGGGCCCTACAGATACGCAGTATTTT.

This clone was counted only a few times. The chain couples TRBV11-2 to TRBJ1-5, with 7 positions matching TRBD1. CDR3 length equals 15 residues. V shed 4 bases, J shed 2 bases, and the junction held 5 bases outside the gene matches. From germline, CDR1 is SGHAT and CDR2 FQNNGV. The CDR3 is CASSSGTVGNQPQHF. The CDR3 DNA reads as TGTGCCAGCAGCTCTGGGACAGTGGGCAATCAGCCCCAGCATTTT.

This clone was seen a single time. This sequence joins TRBV7-2 and TRBJ1-2; D not certain. Trimming shortened V by 3 bases and J by 4 bases, and 9 bases separated the two germline ends. Germline V gene data show CDR1 as SGHTA and CDR2 as FQGNSA. The CDR3 has 13 residues. The CDR3 is CASSFEGGYGYTF. CDR3 bases: TGTGCCAGCAGCTTTGAAGGCGGCTATGGCTACACCTTC. Complete variable domain (other parts from reference TRBV7-2 and TRBJ1-2): GAGVSQSPSNKVTEKGKDVELRCDPISGHTALYWYRQSLGQGLEFLIYFQGNSAPDKSGLPSDRFSAERTGGSVSTLTIQRTQQEDSAVYLCASSFEGGYGYTFGSGTRLTVV.